The clone carrying this TCR beta chain was counted once. TCRdb's copy holds only in-frame clones and misses some; the assay was immunoSEQ multiplex PCR. The sample gives nearly 110,000 clones, under 95% of which show up once; around 1.6% is in the top ten. The sample comes from a study of T cell changes during pregnancy in multiple sclerosis. V trimming: 6 bases; J trimming: 1 base; junction bases outside the gene matches: 2. CDR3 length: 13 residues. Germline values: CDR1 MNHNY, CDR2 SVGAGI (reference sequence). The receptor was derived from a female donor with multiple sclerosis, enrolled in a pregnancy study. The sequencing here drew on peripheral blood, taken before pregnancy. The rearrangement joins TRBV6-6 to TRBJ1-1; 7 nucleotides align to TRBD1. Written as DNA, the CDR3 is TGTGCCAGCAGGACAGGGTCGAACACTGAAGCTTTCTTT. This sequence encodes CASRTGSNTEAFF.